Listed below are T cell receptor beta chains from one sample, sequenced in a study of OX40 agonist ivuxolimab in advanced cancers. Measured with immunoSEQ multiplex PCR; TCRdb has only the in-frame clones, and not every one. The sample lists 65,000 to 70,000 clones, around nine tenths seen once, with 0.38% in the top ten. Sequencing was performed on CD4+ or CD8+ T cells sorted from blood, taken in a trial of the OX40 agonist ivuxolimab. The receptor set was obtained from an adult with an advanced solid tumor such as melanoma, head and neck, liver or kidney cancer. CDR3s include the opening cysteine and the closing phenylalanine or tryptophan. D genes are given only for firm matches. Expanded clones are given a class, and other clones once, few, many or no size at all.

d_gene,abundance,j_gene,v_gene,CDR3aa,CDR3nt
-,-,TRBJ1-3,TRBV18,CASRPSGRVIFLGNTIYF,TGTGCCAGCCGCCCCTCGGGCAGGGTAATTTTTTTGGGAAACACCATATATTTT
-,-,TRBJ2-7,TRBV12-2,CASRLAWMAGEPSRRNEQYF,TGTGCAAGTCGCTTAGCGTGGATGGCGGGGGAACCTTCTAGAAGGAACGAGCAGTACTTC
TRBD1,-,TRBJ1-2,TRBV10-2,CASSLTGNYGYTF,TGCGCCAGCAGTTTGACAGGGAACTATGGCTACACCTTC
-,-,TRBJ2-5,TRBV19,CASSTNTERETQYF,TGTGCCAGTAGTACCAACACGGAGAGAGAGACCCAGTACTTC
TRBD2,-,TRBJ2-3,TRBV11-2,CASSPMWGEGDTQYF,TGTGCCAGCAGCCCGATGTGGGGGGAGGGAGATACGCAGTATTTT
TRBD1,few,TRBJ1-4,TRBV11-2,CASSSRTGGAKLFF,TGTGCCAGCAGCTCCCGGACAGGGGGCGCAAAACTGTTTTTT
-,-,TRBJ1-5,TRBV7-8,CASSLDGDNNQPQHF,TGTGCCAGCAGCTTAGATGGGGACAACAATCAGCCCCAGCATTTT
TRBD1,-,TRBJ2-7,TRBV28,CASSTGAPLEQYF,TGTGCCAGCAGTACAGGGGCTCCCCTCGAGCAGTACTTC
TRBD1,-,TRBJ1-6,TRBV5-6,CASSYAGTGNSPLHF,TGTGCCAGCAGCTACGCGGGGACAGGGAATTCACCCCTCCACTTT
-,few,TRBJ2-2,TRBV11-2,CASSLVGGRGHGELFF,TGTGCCAGCAGCTTAGTAGGTGGCAGGGGCCACGGGGAGCTGTTTTTT
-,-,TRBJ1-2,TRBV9,CASSVVGQGLDGYTF,TGTGCCAGCAGCGTAGTAGGCCAGGGTTTGGATGGCTACACCTTC
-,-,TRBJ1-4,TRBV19,CASRREEGPSTNEKLFF,TGTGCCAGTAGGCGGGAGGAAGGGCCTTCGACTAATGAAAAACTGTTTTTT
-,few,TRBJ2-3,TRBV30,CAWSKPDTQYF,TGTGCCTGGAGTAAGCCAGATACGCAGTATTTT
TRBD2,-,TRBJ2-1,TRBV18,CASSPLGRSGGAEWQFF,TGTGCCAGCTCACCCCTCGGGCGTAGCGGGGGGGCCGAATGGCAGTTCTTC
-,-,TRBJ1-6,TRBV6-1,CASSLDSRLDSPLHF,TGTGCCAGCAGCTTGGACAGCCGTCTAGATTCACCCCTCCACTTT
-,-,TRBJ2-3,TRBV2,CATNPQFTDTQYF,TGTGCCACCAACCCCCAGTTCACAGATACGCAGTATTTT
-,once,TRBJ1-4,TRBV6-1,CASRGTELFF,TGTGCCAGCAGAGGGACTGAACTGTTTTTT
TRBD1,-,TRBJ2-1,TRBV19,CASSVDRLNEQFF,TGTGCCAGTAGTGTGGACAGGCTGAATGAGCAGTTCTTC
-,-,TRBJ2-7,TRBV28,CASSTGPTYEQYF,TGTGCCAGCAGTACAGGGCCCACCTACGAGCAGTACTTC
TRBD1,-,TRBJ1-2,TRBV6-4,CASSTTGGSYTF,TGTGCCAGCAGCACGACAGGGGGCAGCTACACCTTC
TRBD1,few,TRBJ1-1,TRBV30,CAWSDRGRAFF,TGTGCCTGGAGTGATAGGGGGCGAGCTTTCTTT
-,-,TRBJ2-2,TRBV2,CASSVRVTAHTGELFF,TGTGCCAGCAGTGTCCGGGTGACGGCTCACACCGGGGAGCTGTTTTTT
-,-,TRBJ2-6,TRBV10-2,CASSERRRGISGANVLTF,TGCGCCAGCAGTGAGAGAAGGAGGGGGATTTCCGGGGCCAACGTCCTGACTTTC
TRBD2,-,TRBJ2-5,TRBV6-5,CASSYSTSGGQETQYF,TGTGCCAGCAGTTACTCCACTAGCGGGGGCCAAGAGACCCAGTACTTC
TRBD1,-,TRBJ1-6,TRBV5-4,CASSYRDRNSPLHF,TGTGCCAGCAGCTACCGGGACAGAAATTCACCCCTCCACTTT
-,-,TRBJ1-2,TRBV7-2,CASSLPNLVTNYGYTF,TGTGCCAGCAGCTTACCCAATTTGGTCACTAACTATGGCTACACCTTC
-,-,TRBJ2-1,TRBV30,CAWSISGGLNEQFF,TGTGCCTGGAGTATAAGCGGAGGTCTGAATGAGCAGTTCTTC
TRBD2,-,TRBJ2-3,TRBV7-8,CASSPGVIAGPDTQYF,TGTGCCAGCAGCCCCGGGGTGATAGCGGGGCCAGATACGCAGTATTTT
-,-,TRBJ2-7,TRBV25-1,CASSEWGPRGQYF,TGTGCCAGCAGTGAATGGGGACCTCGGGGACAGTACTTC
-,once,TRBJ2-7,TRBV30,CAWSVYGGLLPEQYF,TGTGCCTGGAGTGTATATGGGGGGCTTCTCCCCGAGCAGTACTTC
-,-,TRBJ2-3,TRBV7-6,CASTSGAAFDTDTQYF,TGTGCCAGCACCTCGGGGGCCGCGTTTGACACAGATACGCAGTATTTT
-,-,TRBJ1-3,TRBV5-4,CASSLRGGNTIYF,TGTGCCAGCAGCTTAAGGGGTGGAAACACCATATATTTT
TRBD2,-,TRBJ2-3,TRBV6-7,CASPGLAGAPGADTQYF,TGTGCCAGTCCGGGACTAGCGGGGGCCCCCGGAGCAGATACGCAGTATTTT
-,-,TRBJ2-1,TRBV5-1,CASSLESAVGNEQFF,TGCGCCAGCAGCTTGGAATCGGCAGTGGGGAATGAGCAGTTCTTC
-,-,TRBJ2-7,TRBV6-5,CASSYRSYQASYEQYF,TGTGCCAGCAGTTACCGCTCTTACCAGGCCTCCTACGAGCAGTACTTC
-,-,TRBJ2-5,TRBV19,CASSIGGLGWQETQYF,TGTGCCAGTAGTATAGGGGGGCTAGGATGGCAAGAGACCCAGTACTTC